The next 25 T cell receptor beta chains were all read from a single sample in a study of PD-1 blockade in classical Hodgkin lymphoma. Assay used: immunoSEQ multiplex PCR; TCRdb lists only in-frame clones, some missing. The sample shows 35,000 to 40,000 clones, about 86% of them seen only once. All the patients suffered relapse after autologous stem cell transplantation, and brentuximab vedotin exposure differed. Here the sequenced sample was peripheral blood mononuclear cells (PBMCs), taken before the second cycle of nivolumab. The receptors here all came from a human donor with classical Hodgkin lymphoma.

This clone appeared a few times. The rearrangement joins TRBV7-6 to TRBJ2-1; D perhaps matches TRBD1 (6 bases). The CDR3 length is 13 residues. Per the germline V gene, CDR1 is SGHVS and CDR2 is FNYEAQ. Trimming left V 5 bases short and J 6 bases short, with 11 bases between. The CDR3 DNA is TGTGCCAGCAGCACCGGGACAATCAATGAGCAGTTCTTC. It encodes CASSTGTINEQFF.

CDR3 sequence: CASSIWETFYNEQFF. The CDR3 DNA sequence: TGTGCCAGCAGCATCTGGGAGACTTTCTACAATGAGCAGTTCTTC. V is TRBV13 and J is TRBJ2-1, with D tentatively TRBD2 (5 bases). Trimming took off 5 bases at V and 3 bases at J, with 14 bases between the two ends. The CDR3 extends over 15 amino acids. The germline V gene has CDR1 PRHDT and CDR2 FYEKMQ (reference sequence).

V and J are TRBV9 and TRBJ2-1, with 9 bases that match TRBD1. Germline CDR1 reads SGDLS; CDR2 reads YYNGEE. The CDR3 spans 14 residues. The trim removed 3 bases at V and 4 bases at J, leaving 2 bases unmatched. The CDR3 protein is CASSAGQGYNEQFF. CDR3 nucleotides: TGTGCCAGCAGCGCGGGACAGGGTTACAATGAGCAGTTCTTC.

The V gene is TRBV5-5, the J gene TRBJ2-7; D is unclear. Germline CDR1 and CDR2: SGHKS and YYEKEE (reference sequence). Trimming removed 2 bases at V and 3 bases at J, with 15 bases between. CDR3 length: 15 amino acids. CDR3 nucleotides: TGTGCCAGCAGCTTTTCGACGGTAGTCAACTACGAGCAGTACTTC. Its protein is CASSFSTVVNYEQYF.

V is TRBV10-3 and J is TRBJ2-4, with D uncertain. Germline assignment: CDR1 ENHRY and CDR2 SYGVKD. This CDR3 is 15 amino acids long. Between the trimmed V and J ends, which lost 3 bases and 2 bases, there was a span of 11 bases. CDR3 coding DNA: TGTGCCATCAGTGATGATGTAGGGTCCAAAAACATTCAGTACTTC. It translates to CAISDDVGSKNIQYF.

CDR3 nucleotide sequence: TGTGCCAGCAGCTCTCGCTACGAGCAGTACTTC. The encoded protein is CASSSRYEQYF. The V call is TRBV13, the J call TRBJ2-7; D gene uncertain. Germline loops: CDR1 PRHDT, CDR2 FYEKMQ (reference sequence). CDR3 size: 11 residues. With 4 bases removed from V and 3 bases from J, the gap between germline ends came to 4 bases.

This clone was counted once. The chain couples TRBV14 to TRBJ2-7; TRBD1 aligns across 8 bases. The germline CDR1 and CDR2 sequences are SGHDN and FVKESK. Trimming cost V 1 base and J 4 bases; bases outside gene matches: 3. CDR3 length: 14 residues. The chain's CDR3 is CASSQATGEYEQYF. In DNA, the CDR3 is TGTGCCAGCAGCCAAGCGACAGGGGAGTACGAGCAGTACTTC.

The gene calls are TRBV6-6 and TRBJ1-4; the D gene is possibly TRBD1 (6 bases). CDR1 and CDR2 from the germline V gene are MNHNY and SVGAGI (reference sequence). The CDR3 length is 10 residues. The CDR3 DNA sequence: TGTGCTGGGGGCAATGAAAAACTGTTTTTT. Encoded protein: CAGGNEKLFF.

V and J are TRBV6-5 and TRBJ1-2; D is uncertain. Trimming removed 8 bases at V and 4 bases at J, with 20 bases between. Germline loops: CDR1 MNHEY, CDR2 SVGAGI. CDR3 size: 15 residues. Here the CDR3 reads CASFELGLTRYGYTF. The CDR3 DNA follows: TGTGCCAGCTTTGAGTTAGGCCTAACTCGCTATGGCTACACCTTC.

This clone has just one count. This rearrangement joins TRBV27 to TRBJ2-3; D gene unclear. Per germline, CDR1 MNHEY and CDR2 SMNVEV (reference sequence). The CDR3 sequence is 14 residues long. Trimming stripped 3 bases from V and 1 base from J, with 8 bases between. CDR3 sequence (DNA): TGTGCCAGCAGTTTCGCTTGGGGCACAGATACGCAGTATTTT. This sequence encodes CASSFAWGTDTQYF.

The genes are TRBV28 and TRBJ2-7, with 12 bases identical to TRBD2. Germline V gene data show CDR1 as MDHEN and CDR2 as SYDVKM. Trimming cost V 5 bases and J 0 bases; bases outside gene matches: 5. The CDR3 covers 16 residues. Written as DNA, the CDR3 is TGTGCCAGCAGTCGGACTAGCGGGATGAGCTCCTACGAGCAGTACTTC. Amino acid sequence: CASSRTSGMSSYEQYF.

This chain connects TRBV6-5 to TRBJ2-5; D unresolved. Germline V gives CDR1 MNHEY, CDR2 SVGAGI. This CDR3 is built from 11 residues. The V end lost 2 bases, the J end lost 5 bases, and 3 bases lay between the germline ends. The CDR3 is CASSYGETQYF. CDR3 in DNA: TGTGCCAGCAGTTACGGGGAGACCCAGTACTTC.

The chain is built from TRBV25-1 and TRBJ1-1; TRBD1 aligns across 7 bases. The germline V gene has CDR1 MGHDK and CDR2 SYGVNS. There are 15 residues in the CDR3. V shed 4 bases and J 1 base; nucleotides not matched to a gene: 6. The CDR3 loop reads CASSGRHRGNTEAFF. The CDR3 nucleotides are TGTGCCAGCAGTGGCCGCCACAGGGGGAACACTGAAGCTTTCTTT.

V and J are TRBV5-6 and TRBJ2-5; D is unclear. The V end was cut by 1 base, the J end by 5 bases, with 9 bases between. The length of the CDR3 is 13 residues. Germline CDR1 is SGHDT and CDR2 is YYEEEE. This CDR3 is CASSLSPRETQYF. CDR3 bases: TGTGCCAGCAGCTTGAGCCCCCGGGAGACCCAGTACTTC.

The chain carries TRBV7-2 and TRBJ2-7; D gene ambiguous. The CDR3 has 13 residues. Trimming took 0 bases from V and 3 from J, leaving 6 bases between them. CDR1 and CDR2 from the germline V gene are SGHTA and FQGNSA. The CDR3 region is CASSLAEIYEQYF. CDR3 DNA: TGTGCCAGCAGCTTAGCCGAGATCTACGAGCAGTACTTC. The variable domain in full, completed from reference TRBV7-2 and TRBJ2-7, reads GAGVSQSPSNKVTEKGKDVELRCDPISGHTALYWYRQSLGQGLEFLIYFQGNSAPDKSGLPSDRFSAERTGGSVSTLTIQRTQQEDSAVYLCASSLAEIYEQYFGPGTRLTVT.

The rearrangement joins TRBV7-3 to TRBJ2-1; 9 nucleotides line up with TRBD2. The length of the CDR3 is 14 residues. CDR1 is SGHTA and CDR2 is FQGTGA in the germline V gene. Germline trimming cut 3 bases from V and 5 bases from J; bases unmatched to any gene: 2. CDR3 region: CASSLTSGNNEQFF. In nucleotides, the CDR3 is TGTGCCAGCAGCTTGACTAGCGGCAACAATGAGCAGTTCTTC.

The rearrangement uses TRBV27 and TRBJ1-5; D is unclear. Looked up from germline, CDR1 is MNHEY and CDR2 is SMNVEV (reference sequence). Trimming pared 2 bases from V and 0 bases from J, leaving 8 bases between. This CDR3 is built from 15 residues. CDR3 nucleotide sequence: TGTGCCAGCAGTTTAACTCGGGGTAGCAATCAGCCCCAGCATTTT. Protein sequence: CASSLTRGSNQPQHF.

This rearrangement joins TRBV5-1 to TRBJ2-7; a weak D match, TRBD1 (5 bases). The CDR3 covers 14 residues. Germline V lookup: CDR1 SGHRS, CDR2 YFSETQ. Trimming removed 4 bases at V and 2 bases at J, with 13 bases between. In DNA form, the CDR3 reads TGCGCCAGCAGCCTCGTAGGGGCTCCCTACGAGCAGTACTTC. Its translation is CASSLVGAPYEQYF.

The CDR3 loop is CASSLTRTSDPEGMGEQFF. DNA of the CDR3: TGTGCCAGCAGCCTAACGAGGACTAGCGACCCGGAGGGGATGGGGGAGCAGTTCTTC. The V and J genes are TRBV7-8 and TRBJ2-1; 9 positions agree with TRBD2. After removal of 5 bases from V and 10 bases from J, the junction contained 24 bases not matched to a gene. From germline, CDR1 is SGHVS and CDR2 FQNEAQ. The CDR3 runs 19 residues.

The chain joins TRBV5-1 to TRBJ1-1, with D maybe TRBD1 (6 bases). V was cut by 2 bases and J by 6 bases, with 11 bases left in between. There are 13 residues in the CDR3. Germline V CDR1 and CDR2: SGHRS, YFSETQ. The chain's CDR3 is CASSLQGSAEAFF. The CDR3 bases are TGCGCCAGCAGCTTACAGGGTTCCGCTGAAGCTTTCTTT.

V gene TRBV7-3 combines with J gene TRBJ2-1; 14 bases fit TRBD2. The CDR3 length is 15 residues. After removal of 5 bases from V and 6 bases from J, the junction contained 3 bases not matched to a gene. Germline loops: CDR1 SGHTA, CDR2 FQGTGA. CDR3 coding DNA: TGTGCCAGCAGCGTAGGACTAGCGGGAGGCAATGAGCAGTTCTTC. Protein: CASSVGLAGGNEQFF. The variable domain in full, with the rest retrieved from reference TRBV7-3 and TRBJ2-1, is GAGVSQTPSNKVTEKGKYVELRCDPISGHTALYWYRQSLGQGPEFLIYFQGTGAADDSGLPNDRFFAVRPEGSVSTLKIQRTERGDSAVYLCASSVGLAGGNEQFFGPGTRLTVL.

The sample holds one count of this clone. CDR3 region: CASSKARLGPDTQYF. DNA of the CDR3: TGTGCCAGCAGCAAAGCGCGTCTGGGCCCGGATACGCAGTATTTT. V usage is TRBV21-1 and J usage is TRBJ2-3; whether TRBD1, the table's D call, matches the DNA was not checked. TRBV21-1 is recorded as a pseudogene. The CDR3 runs 15 residues.

This sequence joins TRBV6-6 and TRBJ1-1; possibly TRBD1 for D (5 bases). V shed 7 bases and J shed 4 bases, with 13 bases lying between them. CDR1 is MNHNY, CDR2 SVGAGI, per germline (reference sequence). The CDR3 extends over 13 amino acids. The CDR3 here is CASTDPGGTEAFF. CDR3 coding DNA: TGTGCCAGCACGGACCCCGGGGGCACTGAAGCTTTCTTT.

This rearrangement joins TRBV19 to TRBJ2-5, with D maybe TRBD2 (6 bases). CDR3 length equals 16 residues. Trimming removed 3 bases at V and 5 bases at J, with 19 bases between. The germline V gene has CDR1 LNHDA and CDR2 SQIVND (reference sequence). CDR3 DNA sequence: TGTGCCAGTAGTATGGGTCCGAGTGCCGGAGGGGAGACCCAGTACTTC. The encoded protein is CASSMGPSAGGETQYF.

The chain combines TRBV6-5 with TRBJ2-5; D gene ambiguous. Between the trimmed V and J ends, which lost 2 bases and 2 bases, there was a span of 6 bases. The CDR3 length is 13 residues. Germline V gene lookup returns CDR1 MNHEY and CDR2 SVGAGI. CDR3: CASSYHRQETQYF. Written as DNA, the CDR3 is TGTGCCAGCAGTTACCACAGACAAGAGACCCAGTACTTC.